This T cell receptor beta chain was documented in a study of human T cells and chemical hapten exposure. V lost 3 bases, J lost 8 bases, and 14 bases lay in between. This CDR3 comprises 14 residues. Germline CDR1 is SGHTA and CDR2 is FQGTGA. As originally analysed: Sample TCR counts, which ranged from about 20,000 to 690,600, had a median of around 93,000. Each CDR3 protein is one row after TCRdb ran MiXCR on the RACE reads. TCRdb assigned the V and J calls; the authors' analysis was not used. Of tens of thousands of distinct CDR3 sequences listed, 10% were seen once; the top ten hold about 1.3%. The time point: patch test 1, 2 weeks after DPC sensitization. Treatment given: therapeutic diphenylcyclopropenone sensitization with weekly scalp DPC.

The TCR comes from a woman in her forties or fifties with alopecia areata. Some clones in this sample may be carry-over from other donors' samples. Source: whole blood, taken in connection with sensitization to the hapten diphenylcyclopropenone (DPC). The chain carries TRBV7-3 and TRBJ2-1; tentatively, D is TRBD2 (6 bases). This CDR3 reads CASSFGSRKDEQFF. Here the CDR3 DNA reads TGTGCCAGCAGCTTCGGGAGTCGTAAGGATGAGCAGTTCTTC.